The sequence of this TCR beta chain was determined in a study of CD8+ T cells in alopecia areata. Overall study: Tofacitinib administration to treated patients was oral, at 5 to 10 mg twice daily.

Collected material from alopecia areata patients comprised lesional scalp punch biopsies and peripheral blood. Per the germline V gene, CDR1 is SNHLY and CDR2 is FYNNEI. The CDR3 runs to 15 residues. Trimming took 6 bases from V and 6 from J; bases not matched to a gene: 10. Following RNA extraction, reverse transcription yielded cDNA that acted as the sequencing template. Data came from immunoSEQ multiplex PCR; TCRdb stores just in-frame clones and leaves some out. The table lists about 98,000 clones, 40% to 55% of them singletons. The sequenced sample was CD4+ T cells sorted from blood. This sequence joins TRBV2 and TRBJ2-2, with 7 nucleotides matching TRBD1. The receptor comes from a human donor with alopecia areata. The CDR3 coding sequence is TGTGCCAGCAGCCATGGACAGGTCACCCCCGGGGAGCTGTTTTTT. Translation gives CASSHGQVTPGELFF.